This TCR beta chain is drawn from a study of blood T cell repertoires in COVID-19. Study as a whole: Whether acute or convalescent, the COVID-19 samples came from the United States, Italy and Spain. The cDNA or gDNA used as material had been derived from T cells, B-cell-depleted T cells, or PBMCs.

In the original processing: Using reference gene primer amplification, nucleated cell counts were estimated. The assay was immunoSEQ multiplex PCR, and TCRdb's table has in-frame clones only and misses some. That table gives V, J and clone size, and the DNA gave D and trimming. Of about 320,000 clones listed, roughly 90% were seen once; the top ten hold 5% to 5.5%. V lost 5 bases to trimming and J lost 8 bases, with 12 bases between them. Germline V gives CDR1 SGHAT, CDR2 FQNNGV. This CDR3 is 12 amino acids long. Two negative PCRs, clearance, or symptom resolution had been documented for recovered Cohort 3 donors.

The V and J genes are TRBV11-2 and TRBJ1-2, with TRBD1 as a possible D gene (5 bases). The receptor was derived from a man between 60 and 75 years old who had recovered from COVID-19. The sequenced material came from PBMCs or T cells enriched from blood (not recorded which). CDR3 coding DNA: TGTGCCAGCAGCAAACAGGTCCAAGGCTACACCTTC. The encoded protein is CASSKQVQGYTF.